One and the same sample provided the 21 T cell receptor beta chains below, sequenced in a study of read filtering for tumor transcriptome and immune sequencing. This library used roughly 0.4 ug RNA and molecular barcoded adaptors spanning alpha/delta and beta/gamma chains. Via MiXCR, TCRdb re-called the reads, giving one row per CDR3 protein. This table holds more than 12,000 distinct CDR3 sequences, roughly 20% found once. Sequenced material: a population of CD138-negative cells sorted from bone marrow. The receptors were sampled from a donor aged 40 or older with multiple myeloma.

In its sample, this clonotype was seen a few times. V and J are TRBV6-2 or TRBV6-3 and TRBJ2-7; 9 bases align to TRBD2. The J segment lost 2 bases and the V segment lost 4 bases, leaving 9 bases of the junction unmatched. In germline, CDR1 is MNHEY, CDR2 SVGEGT. This CDR3 is built from 16 residues. CDR3 sequence (DNA): TGTGCCAGCAGTTCCTTTGACAGCGGGAGGCCCTACGAGCAGTACTTC. It translates to CASSSFDSGRPYEQYF.

Worth noting for this clonotype: This may stem from a read error, because a much larger clone lies one nucleotide away. The J gene is TRBJ2-4, the V gene TRBV4-2, with D possibly matching TRBD2 (7 bases). V was clipped by 2 bases and J by 1 base, with 18 bases between them. CDR1 and CDR2 from the germline V gene are LGHNA and YNFKEQ. The CDR3 sequence is 18 residues long. CDR3 DNA sequence: TGTGCCAGCAGCCAATCATGGACTGGCGGGGGCGCCAAAAACATTCAGTACTTC. Translating gives CASSQSWTGGGAKNIQYF.

This clonotype has only a few counts. The rearrangement uses TRBV18 and TRBJ2-2; 12 nucleotides align to TRBD1. Germline V CDR1 and CDR2: KGHSH, LQKENI. The CDR3 covers 18 residues. V trimming: 0 bases; J trimming: 0 bases; junction bases outside the gene matches: 2. CDR3 DNA sequence: TGTGCCAGCTCACCACCAGGGACAGGGGGCGCGAACACCGGGGAGCTGTTTTTT. Its protein product is CASSPPGTGGANTGELFF.

This clonotype was seen ten or more times. The V and J genes are TRBV24-1 and TRBJ2-1; 7 nucleotides agree with TRBD2. The V gene's germline CDR1 is KGHDR and CDR2 SFDVKD. CDR3 size: 14 residues. Trimming removed 9 bases from V and 3 bases from J; junction bases left unmatched: 7. CDR3 loop: CATGASGGYNEQFF. The CDR3 nucleotides read TGTGCCACCGGCGCCTCGGGGGGCTACAATGAGCAGTTCTTC.

This clonotype was seen more than once but under ten times. This chain uses TRBV6-2 or TRBV6-3 with TRBJ2-3; 7 nucleotides match TRBD2. This CDR3 is built from 13 residues. Germline CDR1 reads MNHEY; CDR2 reads SVGEGT. With 10 bases clipped from V and 1 base from J, the junction kept 5 bases outside the gene matches. CDR3 nucleotide sequence: TGTGCCATATCTAGCGGAGGCACAGATACGCAGTATTTT. Translation gives CAISSGGTDTQYF.

In its sample, this clonotype was seen many times. This chain uses TRBV5-6 with TRBJ2-3; D might be TRBD2 (7 bases). This CDR3 has 16 residues. V was shortened by 4 bases and J by 5 bases, with 20 bases between the two germline ends. The germline CDR1 and CDR2 sequences are SGHDT and YYEEEE. CDR3 DNA sequence: TGTGCCAGCAGCGAGACGGGGGGCCCCGGCGGAGATACGCAGTATTTT. Residues: CASSETGGPGGDTQYF.

This clonotype has more than one count but fewer than ten. A much larger clone is a single base away; this may be a read error. V is TRBV5-1 and J is TRBJ2-1; 9 nucleotides line up with TRBD2. CDR1 and CDR2 from the germline V gene are SGHRS and YFSETQ. This CDR3 spans 13 amino acids. The V gene end was trimmed by 3 bases and the J gene end by 8 bases; junction bases not matched to a gene: 3. The CDR3 protein is CASSSEREDEQFF. CDR3 DNA: TGCGCCAGCAGCTCGGAGCGGGAGGATGAGCAGTTCTTC.

CDR3 nucleotide sequence: TGTGCCAGCAGCTTAAGTCACTATGGCTACACCTTC. Translation gives CASSLSHYGYTF. J is TRBJ1-2 and V is TRBV7-2; D gene unclear. Germline CDR1 reads SGHTA; CDR2 reads FQGNSA. V lost 2 bases and J 3 bases, leaving 4 bases between the germline ends. The CDR3 extends over 12 amino acids.

Remarks on this clonotype: A read error may be the cause here, since a much bigger clone is one base away. The chain employs TRBV7-3 and TRBJ2-1, with 10 bases aligning to TRBD2. The CDR3 consists of 17 residues. Germline V gene sequence: CDR1 SGHTA, CDR2 FQGTGA. CDR3 in amino acids: CASGLQPPGLASNEQFF. The DNA for the CDR3 is TGTGCCAGCGGCTTACAACCGCCGGGACTAGCGAGTAATGAGCAGTTCTTC.

The V and J genes are TRBV7-2 and TRBJ2-7; the match to TRBD1 covers 12 bases. Germline assignment: CDR1 SGHTA and CDR2 FQGNSA. The length of the CDR3 is 15 residues. V shed 3 bases and J 6 bases; nucleotides not matched to a gene: 6. DNA of the CDR3: TGTGCCAGCAGCTTGGGGGGACAGGGGGCCCGCGAGCAGTACTTC. It specifies CASSLGGQGAREQYF.

This clonotype was seen many times. V and J are TRBV7-2 and TRBJ2-7; TRBD1 aligns across 7 bases. The V segment lost 4 bases and the J segment 2 bases; nucleotides outside the gene matches: 5. The CDR3 runs 14 residues. Germline lookup yields CDR1 SGHTA and CDR2 FQGNSA. The DNA of the CDR3 is TGTGCCAGCAGCTCCGGGACAGTCCCCTACGAGCAGTACTTC. Encoded protein: CASSSGTVPYEQYF.

The chain recombines TRBV10-1 with TRBJ2-2; D unresolved. Trimming stripped 8 bases from V and 4 bases from J, with 8 bases between. The CDR3 consists of 12 residues. Germline loops: CDR1 WNHNN, CDR2 SYGVQD (reference sequence). The CDR3 spells CASSRVTGELFF. The CDR3 nucleotides read TGCGCCAGCTCTCGGGTCACCGGGGAGCTGTTTTTT.

Turning to this clonotype: A read error likely explains this, since a far larger clone differs by one base. This chain joins TRBV13 and TRBJ2-1; a possible D gene is TRBD2 (7 bases). V lost 6 bases, J lost 6 bases, and 12 bases lay in between. CDR1 and CDR2 (germline): PRHDT, FYEKMQ (reference sequence). The CDR3 covers 13 residues. CDR3 region: CASSGGGLNEQFF. For the CDR3, the DNA is TGTGCCAGCAGTGGGGGGGGGCTCAATGAGCAGTTCTTC.

This clonotype occurred many times. The chain links TRBV11-2 to TRBJ2-7; maybe TRBD1 (5 bases). Germline CDR1 reads SGHAT; CDR2 reads FQNNGV. Trimming removed 1 base at V and 1 base at J, with 8 bases between. The CDR3 covers 14 residues. The CDR3 loop is CASSLGKGSYEQYF. DNA of the CDR3: TGTGCCAGCAGCTTAGGGAAGGGGTCCTACGAGCAGTACTTC.

Details on this clonotype: It may be a read error: a sequence one base away is much more abundant. The chain joins TRBV11-2 to TRBJ1-6; D remains unclear. This CDR3 has 13 residues. Germline assignment: CDR1 SGHAT and CDR2 FQNNGV. In DNA, the CDR3 is TGTGCCAGCAGCTTAGTCAGGAATTCATCCCTCCACTTT. This translates into CASSLVRNSSLHF.

This sequence joins TRBV4-1 and TRBJ2-4; 12 nucleotides match TRBD1. This CDR3 comprises 16 residues. V shed 4 bases, J shed 1 base, and the junction held 2 bases outside the gene matches. CDR1 is MGHRA, CDR2 YSYEKL, per germline. The CDR3 bases are TGCGCCAGCAGCCCGGGACAGGGGGCGGCCAAAAACATTCAGTACTTC. Translation gives CASSPGQGAAKNIQYF.

This clonotype was detected only a few times. In nucleotides, the CDR3 is TGTGCCAGCAGCGGAGGGGAGGGAACCGGGGAGCTGTTTTTT. Its translation: CASSGGEGTGELFF. The chain uses TRBV11-2 and TRBJ2-2; TRBD2 agrees at 7 bases. Germline V gene data show CDR1 as SGHAT and CDR2 as FQNNGV. V gave up 5 bases and J gave up 5 bases; unmatched junction bases: 5. This CDR3 spans 14 amino acids.

This clonotype has a handful of counts. This chain joins TRBV28 and TRBJ1-3; D not resolved. CDR3 length: 12 amino acids. CDR1 is MDHEN, CDR2 SYDVKM, per germline. The V and J ends lost 3 bases and 4 bases respectively, with 4 bases between them. CDR3 loop: CASSFRGNTIYF. CDR3 bases: TGTGCCAGCAGTTTTAGAGGAAACACCATATATTTT.

V usage is TRBV24-1 and J usage is TRBJ2-3, with 10 nucleotides matching TRBD2. With V trimmed by 4 bases and J by 4 bases, 7 bases remained unmatched. The CDR3 has 16 residues. Germline-derived CDR1 and CDR2 are KGHDR and SFDVKD. The DNA for the CDR3 is TGTGCCACCAGTGACAAGATAGCGGGGGGCGCAGATACGCAGTATTTT. Its translation: CATSDKIAGGADTQYF.

This clonotype has at least ten counts. V and J are TRBV20-1 and TRBJ2-7; the match to TRBD2 covers 7 bases. This CDR3 comprises 13 residues. V lost 5 bases to trimming and J lost 5 bases; unmatched junction nucleotides: 9. Germline-derived CDR1 and CDR2 are DFQATT and SNEGSKA (reference sequence). The CDR3 loop reads CSARPGLPNEQYF. The DNA for the CDR3 is TGCAGTGCTCGCCCGGGACTACCGAACGAGCAGTACTTC.

In this sample, this clonotype turned up many times. The J gene is TRBJ2-7, the V gene TRBV27; 10 nucleotides align to TRBD1. Germline V gene lookup returns CDR1 MNHEY and CDR2 SMNVEV (reference sequence). After removal of 5 bases from V and 2 bases from J, the junction contained 9 bases not matched to a gene. The CDR3 sequence is 16 residues long. The DNA of the CDR3 is TGTGCCAGCAGTCCCGACAGGGGGCAGGCGGCCTACGAGCAGTACTTC. Translating gives CASSPDRGQAAYEQYF.